Shown below are 15 T cell receptor beta chains from a single sample sequenced in a study of neurological immune-mediated disorders. TCRdb re-called the 5' RACE reads through MiXCR, storing one row per CDR3 protein. Of about 79,000 distinct CDR3 sequences listed, roughly an eighth are singletons. Source material: PBMCs. Receptor source: a woman aged 50 to 60 in good health.

This clonotype was observed many times. The V gene is TRBV20-1, the J gene TRBJ1-3; the match to TRBD1 covers 9 bases. The CDR3 sequence is 14 residues long. Germline V lookup: CDR1 DFQATT, CDR2 SNEGSKA (reference sequence). The V segment lost 3 bases and the J segment 4 bases; nucleotides outside the gene matches: 4. CDR3 sequence: CSASKDRGGNTIYF. As DNA, the CDR3 is TGCAGTGCTAGCAAAGACAGGGGGGGAAACACCATATATTTT.

This clonotype was recorded many times. The chain joins TRBV14 to TRBJ2-1; TRBD2 is a possible D gene (6 bases). The CDR3 is 11 residues long. V was pared by 2 bases and J by 13 bases, with 9 bases between. Germline CDR1 SGHDN, CDR2 FVKESK. CDR3 region: CASSQRLEQFF. The DNA of the CDR3 is TGTGCCAGCAGCCAAAGACTAGAACAGTTCTTC.

The chain has TRBV28 and TRBJ2-7; TRBD2 matches 8 bases. This CDR3 is built from 14 residues. In germline, CDR1 is MDHEN, CDR2 SYDVKM. V lost 5 bases to trimming and J lost 0 bases; unmatched junction nucleotides: 3. Here the CDR3 reads CASSVSGTSYEQYF. The CDR3 DNA follows: TGTGCCAGCAGTGTTAGCGGGACCTCCTACGAGCAGTACTTC. The full variable domain, rest sourced from reference TRBV28 and TRBJ2-7, is DVKVTQSSRYLVKRTGEKVFLECVQDMDHENMFWYRQDPGLGLRLIYFSYDVKMKEKGDIPEGYSVSREKKERFSLILESASTNQTSMYLCASSVSGTSYEQYFGPGTRLTVT.

This chain connects TRBV20-1 to TRBJ2-7; D unclear. The CDR3 runs to 11 residues. The V end was cut by 5 bases, the J end by 5 bases, with 10 bases between. The germline gives CDR1 DFQATT, CDR2 SNEGSKA (reference sequence). The DNA for the CDR3 is TGCAGTGCTCCCAGCGAGGACGAGCAGTACTTC. Residues: CSAPSEDEQYF.

This clonotype was picked up many times. The chain has TRBV12-3 or TRBV12-4 and TRBJ1-5; no definite D call. The CDR3 length is 13 residues. The V gene lost 6 bases and the J gene lost 3 bases, with 9 bases spanning the gap. The CDR3: CASSSGNNQPQHF. In nucleotides, the CDR3 is TGTGCCAGCAGCTCGGGGAACAATCAGCCCCAGCATTTT.

This clonotype has a count of ten or more. The rearrangement links TRBV15 to TRBJ2-7; tentative D call: TRBD2 (6 bases). Per germline, CDR1 LNHNV and CDR2 YYDKDF (reference sequence). This CDR3 comprises 14 residues. Trimming left V 5 bases short and J 2 bases short, with 13 bases between. The CDR3, as DNA: TGTGCCACCAGCGGACCGGGACTTCCCTACGAGCAGTACTTC. Translating gives CATSGPGLPYEQYF.

At least ten counts were recorded for this clonotype. The chain has TRBV5-1 and TRBJ1-5, with D unclear. This CDR3 is built from 15 residues. Germline assignment: CDR1 SGHRS and CDR2 YFSETQ. Trimming pared 0 bases from V and 2 bases from J, leaving 9 bases between. The CDR3 sequence is CASSLVGERNQPQHF. The CDR3 coding sequence is TGCGCCAGCAGCTTGGTAGGCGAACGCAATCAGCCCCAGCATTTT. The variable domain in full, completed from reference TRBV5-1 and TRBJ1-5, reads KAGVTQTPRYLIKTRGQQVTLSCSPISGHRSVSWYQQTPGQGLQFLFEYFSETQRNKGNFPGRFSGRQFSNSRSEMNVSTLELGDSALYLCASSLVGERNQPQHFGDGTRLSIL.

At least ten counts were recorded for this clonotype. V and J are TRBV5-5 and TRBJ1-5; 8 nucleotides match TRBD1. The CDR3 is made up of 19 amino acids. J was trimmed by 2 bases and V by 3 bases; bases with no gene match: 16. Germline CDR1 and CDR2: SGHKS and YYEKEE (reference sequence). The CDR3 DNA reads as TGTGCCAGCAGCTATGGAGGACAGGGTATCGGAAAAGGCAATCAGCCCCAGCATTTT. Amino acids: CASSYGGQGIGKGNQPQHF.

This clonotype was counted ten times or more. The CDR3 sequence is CSAYRTAEQYF. Here the CDR3 DNA reads TGCAGTGCTTATCGAACTGCAGAGCAGTACTTC. The chain combines TRBV20-1 with TRBJ2-7; D is undetermined. Germline V CDR1 and CDR2: DFQATT, SNEGSKA (reference sequence). The V end was cut by 5 bases, the J end by 7 bases, with 12 bases between. The CDR3 sequence is 11 residues long.

In this sample, this clonotype turned up many times. The V and J genes are TRBV12-3 or TRBV12-4 and TRBJ1-5, with D possibly matching TRBD1 (5 bases). V lost 2 bases and J 3 bases, leaving 14 bases between the germline ends. This CDR3 is built from 16 residues. CDR3 bases: TGTGCCAGCAGTTTATCGCGGGGGGGGTCCAATCAGCCCCAGCATTTT. This gives the protein CASSLSRGGSNQPQHF.

At least ten counts were recorded for this clonotype. The gene calls are TRBV10-3 and TRBJ1-2; the D is unclear. Germline CDR1 ENHRY, CDR2 SYGVKD. V was cut by 2 bases and J by 4 bases, with 8 bases left in between. The CDR3 has 13 amino acids. CDR3 bases: TGTGCCATCAGTGAGGGGCAGAGCTATGGCTACACCTTC. This codes for CAISEGQSYGYTF.

This clonotype was detected ten times or more. The chain uses TRBV20-1 and TRBJ2-3, with D uncertain. CDR1 and CDR2 from the germline V gene are DFQATT and SNEGSKA (reference sequence). The V and J ends lost 5 bases and 0 bases respectively, with 15 bases between them. The CDR3 has 15 residues. The CDR3 reads CSAGPSDGSTDTQYF. The CDR3 coding sequence is TGCAGTGCTGGCCCCTCGGACGGTAGCACAGATACGCAGTATTTT.

The table lists this clonotype with a few counts. The gene calls are TRBV4-2 and TRBJ2-1; 7 nucleotides agree with TRBD2. The ends lost 1 base at V and 4 bases at J; junction bases unmatched: 10. This CDR3 contains 17 residues. CDR1 LGHNA and CDR2 YNFKEQ come from the germline V gene. The CDR3 sequence: CASSQAAAGATYNEQFF. The CDR3 bases are TGTGCCAGCAGCCAAGCGGCGGCGGGAGCTACGTACAATGAGCAGTTCTTC.

This clonotype was seen repeatedly, ten times or more. The J gene is TRBJ2-5, the V gene TRBV6-1, with TRBD1 matching 11 bases. The CDR3 sequence is 15 residues long. The J segment lost 1 base and the V segment lost 6 bases, leaving 4 bases of the junction unmatched. Per germline, CDR1 MNHNS and CDR2 SASEGT. CDR3 sequence reads: CASSWTGGLQETQYF. For the CDR3, the DNA is TGTGCCAGCAGCTGGACAGGGGGCCTCCAAGAGACCCAGTACTTC.

This clonotype was detected many times. The rearrangement links TRBV5-1 to TRBJ2-1; 11 positions match TRBD2. The CDR3 sequence is 15 residues long. CDR1 SGHRS and CDR2 YFSETQ come from the germline V gene. The J segment lost 4 bases and the V segment lost 5 bases, leaving 5 bases of the junction unmatched. The CDR3 DNA sequence: TGCGCCAGCAGTTCGGGACTAGCGGCTTACAATGAGCAGTTCTTC. Protein product: CASSSGLAAYNEQFF.